This T cell receptor beta chain appears in the sequencing data of a study of blood T cell repertoires in COVID-19. The wider study: Samples of COVID-19 (acute and convalescent) were obtained from the United States, Italy and Spain. T cells, B-cell-depleted T cells, or PBMCs provided the cDNA or gDNA that served as material.

With 4 bases removed from V and 5 bases from J, the gap between germline ends came to 10 bases. Per the germline V gene, CDR1 is SGHRS and CDR2 is YFSETQ. The CDR3 spans 13 residues. In the original processing: Amplification of reference gene primers provided the estimated nucleated cell counts. The data were produced by immunoSEQ multiplex PCR, yet TCRdb's version contains in-frame clones alone and is incomplete. The D gene and trimming were derived from the DNA, and the V and J assignments and clone size from that table. The repertoire includes roughly 150,000 clones, approximately 82% of them detected once, and approximately 13% sits in the top ten.

The chain recombines TRBV5-1 with TRBJ2-1; D possibly corresponds to TRBD1 (7 bases). The receptor was derived from a man between 65 and 85 years old who had recovered from COVID-19. The sequenced sample consisted of peripheral blood. The CDR3 spells CASSAGQNNEQFF. The CDR3 nucleotides are TGCGCCAGCAGCGCGGGACAGAACAATGAGCAGTTCTTC. The full variable domain, with the rest looked up from reference TRBV5-1 and TRBJ2-1, is KAGVTQTPRYLIKTRGQQVTLSCSPISGHRSVSWYQQTPGQGLQFLFEYFSETQRNKGNFPGRFSGRQFSNSRSEMNVSTLELGDSALYLCASSAGQNNEQFFGPGTRLTVL.